This TCR beta chain was recovered during a study of identifying expanded T cells in peripheral blood. The method was immunoSEQ multiplex PCR; TCRdb's version includes in-frame clones alone and lacks a portion of them. The table includes more than 95,000 clones, about four fifths detected once. This clone was counted only a few times. No antigen is known for it. The CDR3 runs to 12 residues. In germline, CDR1 is MNHNS, CDR2 SASEGT. V was pared by 4 bases and J by 7 bases, with 10 bases between. Study-level results: Over two and four weeks, about 15 and 18 clones changed, versus approximately 1.1 between replicates.

During the collection period, no donor immune events like infections were recorded. This TCR was recovered from a person aged 18 to 75 in good health. The material sequenced was blood. The gene calls are TRBV6-1 and TRBJ2-5; tentatively, D is TRBD2 (5 bases). CDR3 protein: CASSAVRGTQYF. CDR3 in DNA: TGTGCCAGCAGTGCCGTTCGGGGGACCCAGTACTTC.